This record looks at one T cell receptor beta chain sequence and its context. Its target is unknown. This entry is derived from a study of identical twins. General study points: Abundant beta clonotypes from cord blood bore fewer insertions; memory repertoires lacked this pattern. Monozygotic twins shared more out-of-frame TCR alpha than recombination models predicted. A cross-sectional statistical analysis, not follow-up of the same donors, supported the conclusions.

CDR3 length: 17 amino acids. V lost 3 bases to trimming and J lost 7 bases, with 21 bases between them. CDR1 is KGHSH, CDR2 LQKENI, per germline. Template switching added a universal primer site, and cDNA bore unique molecular identifiers. TCRdb analysed the 5' RACE reads with MiXCR anew, one entry per CDR3 protein. The table has roughly 250,000 distinct CDR3 sequences, over 12% seen once. Sequenced: memory (CD45RO+) T cells sorted from blood. The rearrangement joins TRBV18 to TRBJ2-2; D possibly matches TRBD1 or TRBD2 (5 bases each). This TCR was recovered from a woman aged 18 to 35 in good health. The CDR3 spells CASSPSAGSVEGGELFF. The CDR3 DNA reads TGTGCCAGCTCACCTTCCGCAGGGAGCGTCGAGGGCGGGGAGCTGTTTTTT.